This TCR beta chain was identified in a study of beta chain features in type 1 diabetes. Whole-study findings and limits: Shorter templates might be favored by PCR, and equally so in patients and in controls. The influence of HLA type on TCRB rearrangement stayed undetermined. Type 1 diabetes patients had moderately but significantly shorter TCRB CDR3s in all four CD4+ subsets.

Regarding this clone: What it binds is not known.

Markers CD45RO/CCR7/CD25/CD127/CD95/CD27 served to sort CD4+ naive, central memory, regulatory and stem cell-like memory cells. The trim removed 5 bases at V and 5 bases at J, leaving 9 bases unmatched. The CDR3 runs 15 residues. CDR1 is MNHEY and CDR2 is SMNVEV in the germline V gene (reference sequence). The sequenced template was cDNA made from the entire isolated RNA. The method was immunoSEQ multiplex PCR; TCRdb's version includes in-frame clones alone and lacks a portion of them. The profile covers about 270,000 clones, with around 15% appearing a single time and 0.015% to 0.02% taken by the ten largest.

The receptor's source is a man younger than 45 with type 1 diabetes. The chain recombines TRBV27 with TRBJ2-7; 10 nucleotides agree with TRBD1. Sequencing was performed on naive CD4+ T cells from blood. CDR3 protein: CASSTPTGGTDEQYF. CDR3 sequence (DNA): TGTGCCAGCAGTACCCCGACAGGGGGCACGGACGAGCAGTACTTC.